This TCR beta chain was identified during a study of OX40 agonist ivuxolimab in advanced cancers. Across the whole study: Patients receiving dose escalation had hepatocellular carcinoma, melanoma, renal cell or head and neck cancer. Three patients had partial responses: one hepatocellular carcinoma, two cutaneous melanoma.

Sequenced by immunoSEQ multiplex PCR; TCRdb stores in-frame clones only, minus some. Of tens of thousands of clones in the sample, roughly 80% were seen once. Notes on the study in general: Averaged across samples, CD8+ T cells carried more expanded clones than CD4+ did. Blood T cells, both CD4+ and CD8+, expanded clonally by week 6 at 0.1 to 3.0 mg/kg.

There are a few counts of this clone. The antigen is not known. This CDR3 spans 15 amino acids. The germline CDR1 and CDR2 sequences are SGDLS and YYNGEE. V trimming: 4 bases; J trimming: 3 bases; junction bases outside the gene matches: 7. This chain connects TRBV9 to TRBJ2-3; 8 bases align to TRBD2. The TCR sequence derives from an adult with an advanced solid tumor such as melanoma, head and neck, liver or kidney cancer. The sample consisted of CD4+ or CD8+ T cells sorted from blood, taken in a trial of the OX40 agonist ivuxolimab. CDR3 bases: TGTGCCAGCAGCTACGGGGGGGCCCTGACAGATACGCAGTATTTT. It codes for CASSYGGALTDTQYF.